Presented here are 3 T cell receptor beta chains from one specimen sequenced in a study of patients and donors after allogeneic stem cell transplantation. TCRdb analysed the RT-PCR reads with MiXCR anew, one entry per CDR3 protein. The sample lists about 110,000 distinct CDR3 sequences, 35% to 45% occurring once. Sequencing used blood, either unsorted or a sorted T cell fraction (not recorded which). The receptors stem from a human donor who was either an allogeneic HSCT recipient or a stem cell or donor lymphocyte infusion donor (not recorded which). It is not recorded whose cells these are; they may come from a transplant donor.

The chain links TRBV29-1 to TRBJ2-3; 12 positions agree with TRBD1. This CDR3 comprises 14 residues. CDR1 and CDR2 (germline): SQVTM, ANQGSEA. Trimming removed 4 bases from V and 5 bases from J; junction bases left unmatched: 4. Here the CDR3 reads CSVAGQGAGDTQYF. CDR3 DNA: TGCAGCGTTGCGGGACAGGGGGCGGGAGATACGCAGTATTTT.

J is TRBJ2-2 and V is TRBV9; 8 nucleotides align to TRBD2. Trimming removed 7 bases from V and 7 bases from J; junction bases left unmatched: 9. The V gene's germline CDR1 is SGDLS and CDR2 YYNGEE. This CDR3 comprises 14 residues. The CDR3 spells CASRREGLSGELFF. CDR3 nucleotide sequence: TGTGCCAGCCGCCGGGAGGGCCTTAGCGGGGAGCTGTTTTTT.

This chain uses TRBV6-5 with TRBJ2-5; TRBD2 matches 8 bases. Trimming removed 6 bases from V and 6 bases from J; junction bases left unmatched: 15. Germline V gives CDR1 MNHEY, CDR2 SVGAGI. The CDR3 is 16 residues long. The CDR3 DNA reads TGTGCCAGCAGCCTCCGGGGGGCGGGAGGATTCAAGACCCAGTACTTC. It translates to CASSLRGAGGFKTQYF.